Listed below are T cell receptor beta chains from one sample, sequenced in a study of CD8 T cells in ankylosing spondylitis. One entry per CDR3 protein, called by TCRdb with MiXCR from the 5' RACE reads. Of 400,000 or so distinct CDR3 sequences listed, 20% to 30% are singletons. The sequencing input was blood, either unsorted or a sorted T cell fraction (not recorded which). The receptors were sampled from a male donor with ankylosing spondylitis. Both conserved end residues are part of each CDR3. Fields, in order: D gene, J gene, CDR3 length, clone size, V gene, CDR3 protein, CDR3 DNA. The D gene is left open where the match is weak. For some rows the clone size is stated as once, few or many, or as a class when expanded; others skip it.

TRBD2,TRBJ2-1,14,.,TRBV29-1,CSVVSAGGRNEQFF,TGCAGCGTTGTGTCAGCGGGAGGGCGGAATGAGCAGTTCTTC
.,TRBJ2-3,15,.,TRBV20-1,CSARFSGLWPDTQYF,TGCAGTGCTCGATTTTCGGGACTTTGGCCAGATACGCAGTATTTT
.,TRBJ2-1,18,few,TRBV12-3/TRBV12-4,CASSSYMSRAGRYNEQFF,TGTGCCAGCAGTTCTTATATGTCGCGGGCCGGGAGATACAATGAGCAGTTCTTC
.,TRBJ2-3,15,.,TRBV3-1,CASRTSARGTDTQYF,TGTGCCAGCAGAACTAGCGCCAGGGGAACAGATACGCAGTATTTT
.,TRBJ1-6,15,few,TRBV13,CASSPSGAVNSPLHF,TGTGCCAGCAGCCCTTCAGGCGCTGTCAATTCACCCCTCCACTTT
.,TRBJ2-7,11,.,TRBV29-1,CSVANWDEQYF,TGCAGCGTAGCTAATTGGGACGAGCAGTACTTC
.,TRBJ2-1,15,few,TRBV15,CATSSLRLLDNEQFF,TGTGCCACCAGCAGTTTACGGCTGTTAGACAATGAGCAGTTCTTC
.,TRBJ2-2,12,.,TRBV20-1,CSATGGPGELFF,TGCAGTGCCACCGGTGGACCCGGGGAGCTGTTTTTT
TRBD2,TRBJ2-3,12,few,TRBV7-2,CASSSTSGREYF,TGTGCCAGCAGTTCGACTAGCGGGAGGGAGTATTTT
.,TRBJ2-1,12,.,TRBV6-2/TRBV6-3,CASSTGLGFQFF,TGTGCCAGCAGTACCGGGTTAGGTTTCCAGTTCTTC
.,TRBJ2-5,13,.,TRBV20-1,CSASASGDKTQYF,TGCAGTGCTAGCGCCTCGGGTGACAAGACCCAGTACTTC
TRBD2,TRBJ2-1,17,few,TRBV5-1,CASRSGTSGSKRNEQFF,TGCGCCAGCAGGTCCGGGACTAGCGGGAGCAAACGCAATGAGCAGTTCTTC
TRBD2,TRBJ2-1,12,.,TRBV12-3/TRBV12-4,CASSLEASGWCF,TGTGCCAGCAGTTTAGAGGCTAGCGGATGGTGCTTC
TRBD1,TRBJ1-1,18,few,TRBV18,CASSPLTDRDRGSTEAFF,TGTGCCAGCTCACCACTCACCGACCGGGACAGGGGAAGCACTGAAGCTTTCTTT
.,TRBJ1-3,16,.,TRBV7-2,CASSLVANLAGNTIYF,TGTGCCAGCAGCTTAGTGGCAAATCTTGCCGGAAACACCATATATTTT
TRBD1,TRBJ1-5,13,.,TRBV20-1,CSARTGWDQPQHF,TGCAGTGCCCGGACAGGGTGGGATCAGCCCCAGCATTTT
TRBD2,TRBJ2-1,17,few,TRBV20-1,CSARDGTSGRGYNEQFF,TGCAGTGCTAGAGATGGAACTAGCGGGAGAGGGTATAATGAGCAGTTCTTC
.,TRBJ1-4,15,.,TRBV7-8,CASSADTGRNEKLFF,TGTGCCAGCAGCGCGGACACGGGTCGTAATGAAAAACTGTTTTTT
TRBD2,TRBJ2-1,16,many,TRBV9,CASSVSSGRTWNEQFF,TGTGCCAGCAGCGTCAGTAGCGGGAGGACGTGGAATGAGCAGTTCTTC
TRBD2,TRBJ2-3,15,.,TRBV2,CASSEFTSGGNTQYF,TGTGCCAGCAGTGAATTTACTAGCGGCGGGAATACGCAGTATTTT
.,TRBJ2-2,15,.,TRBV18,CASSPRNEAAGELFF,TGTGCCAGCTCACCACGGAACGAGGCGGCCGGGGAGCTGTTTTTT
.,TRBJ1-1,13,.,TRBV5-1,CASSLDSDTEAFF,TGCGCCAGCAGCTTGGACTCGGACACTGAAGCTTTCTTT
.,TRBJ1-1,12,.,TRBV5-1,CASSDQNTEAFF,TGCGCCAGCAGCGACCAGAACACTGAAGCTTTCTTT
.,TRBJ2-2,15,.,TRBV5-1,CASSLRDMNTGELFF,TGCGCCAGCAGCTTGCGGGATATGAACACCGGGGAGCTGTTTTTT
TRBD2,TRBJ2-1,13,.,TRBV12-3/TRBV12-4,CASMGSGRDEQFF,TGTGCCAGCATGGGAAGCGGGAGGGATGAGCAGTTCTTC
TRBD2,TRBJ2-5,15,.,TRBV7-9,CASSLLGLAGETQYF,TGTGCCAGCAGCTTATTGGGACTAGCGGGAGAGACCCAGTACTTC
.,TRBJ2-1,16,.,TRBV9,CASSVATPAVYNEQFF,TGTGCCAGCAGCGTAGCTACCCCAGCGGTCTACAATGAGCAGTTCTTC
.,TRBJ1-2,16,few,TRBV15,CATSRVGGPKQGGYTF,TGTGCCACCAGCAGAGTAGGCGGGCCAAAACAGGGTGGCTACACCTTC
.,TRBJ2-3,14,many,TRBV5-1,CASSLPTGPDTQYF,TGCGCCAGCAGCTTGCCGACAGGTCCAGATACGCAGTATTTT
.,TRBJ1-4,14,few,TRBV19,CASTGVWRPEKLFF,TGTGCCAGTACAGGGGTTTGGCGCCCTGAAAAACTGTTTTTT
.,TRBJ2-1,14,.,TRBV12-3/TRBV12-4,CASSLAGVGNEQFF,TGTGCCAGCAGTTTAGCGGGAGTGGGCAATGAGCAGTTCTTC
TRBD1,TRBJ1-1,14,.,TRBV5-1,CASSGGTGRTEAFF,TGCGCCAGCAGCGGCGGGACAGGGAGGACTGAAGCTTTCTTT
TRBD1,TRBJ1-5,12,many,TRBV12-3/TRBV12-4,CASGQGHQPQHF,TGTGCCAGCGGACAGGGTCATCAGCCCCAGCATTTT
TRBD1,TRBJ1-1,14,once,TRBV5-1,CATKTGGKNTEAFF,TGCGCCACCAAAACAGGGGGGAAGAACACTGAAGCTTTCTTT
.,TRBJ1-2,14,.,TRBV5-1,CASSSAEGGDGYTF,TGCGCCAGCAGCTCCGCTGAAGGAGGGGATGGCTACACCTTC